This T cell receptor (beta chain) was retrieved from a study of Graves' ophthalmopathy and Graves' hyperthyroidism. In the case of this clonotype: Its antigen is not known.

The germline gives CDR1 MNHEY, CDR2 SVGEGT. V lost 6 bases, J lost 3 bases, and 18 bases lay in between. The CDR3 covers 15 residues. Findings and limits, study-wide: Among thyroid clonotypes expanded above 0.001 frequency, most also appeared in blood.

Enrollment excluded any patients with other autoimmune diseases, uncontrolled infections, pregnancy or lactation. Fresh peripheral blood, roughly 10 ml, was the PBMC source. Using RNA transcripts, the TCR beta CDR3 regions were amplified. HTBI primers were used in a first-round RT-PCR, which preceded a second-round multiplex PCR. TCRdb itself ran the multiplex PCR reads through MiXCR, one entry per CDR3 protein. The sample lists about 210,000 distinct CDR3 sequences; under 30% were seen once. V is TRBV6-2 or TRBV6-3 and J is TRBJ2-7; weak D call: TRBD1 (6 bases). Sequenced: peripheral blood. This receptor was identified in a man between 50 and 59 years old with Graves' ophthalmopathy. CDR3 DNA: TGTGCCAGCAGCCCGCCTCAGGGGCCCAGCTACGAGCAGTACTTC. Amino acid sequence: CASSPPQGPSYEQYF.